The next 5 T cell receptor beta chains were all read from a single sample in a study of identical twins. TCRdb passed the 5' RACE reads through MiXCR, listing each CDR3 protein once. The sample shows 420,000 or so distinct CDR3 sequences, approximately 18% of them seen only once. Sequenced material: naive T cells sorted from blood. The source is a man aged 50 or older in good health.

This clonotype was seen at least ten times. The chain carries TRBV6-5 and TRBJ1-1; tentatively, D is TRBD1 (5 bases). Trimming pared 4 bases from V and 0 bases from J, leaving 9 bases between. The CDR3 spans 14 residues. Germline CDR1 reads MNHEY; CDR2 reads SVGAGI. CDR3 nucleotide sequence: TGTGCCAGCAGTTCCCCGACAGTGAACACTGAAGCTTTCTTT. Amino acid sequence: CASSSPTVNTEAFF.

The table lists this clonotype with many counts. The chain joins TRBV5-1 to TRBJ2-7, with a possible D match to TRBD1 (5 bases). This CDR3 comprises 15 residues. Trimming pared 1 base from V and 0 bases from J, leaving 11 bases between. CDR1 SGHRS and CDR2 YFSETQ come from the germline V gene. The CDR3 region has the DNA TGCGCCAGCAGCTTGTTGGGGCCACCCTCCTACGAGCAGTACTTC. Amino acid sequence: CASSLLGPPSYEQYF.

This chain links TRBV6-1 with TRBJ2-1; the match to TRBD1 covers 7 bases. Germline trimming cut 6 bases from V and 3 bases from J; bases unmatched to any gene: 8. The CDR3 totals 15 residues. CDR1 MNHNS and CDR2 SASEGT come from the germline V gene. CDR3 region: CASSWGWDSYNEQFF. CDR3 in DNA: TGTGCCAGCAGCTGGGGGTGGGACAGCTACAATGAGCAGTTCTTC.

In this sample, this clonotype turned up many times. The J gene is TRBJ2-3, the V gene TRBV12-3 or TRBV12-4; 15 positions agree with TRBD2. V lost 6 bases, J lost 4 bases, and 2 bases stayed unmatched. The CDR3 sequence is 15 residues long. The CDR3 loop reads CASRGLAGGADTQYF. The DNA of the CDR3 is TGTGCCAGCAGGGGACTAGCGGGAGGTGCAGATACGCAGTATTTT.

This clonotype was counted ten times or more. The chain has TRBV29-1 and TRBJ2-1, with 7 positions matching TRBD2. V shed 5 bases, J shed 3 bases, and the junction held 7 bases outside the gene matches. Per germline, CDR1 SQVTM and CDR2 ANQGSEA. CDR3 length equals 14 residues. The CDR3 sequence is CSVSTQRGYNEQFF. The CDR3 DNA sequence: TGCAGCGTTAGTACCCAGCGGGGCTACAATGAGCAGTTCTTC.